Listed below are T cell receptor beta chains from one sample, sequenced in a study of identical twins. TCRdb ran MiXCR on the 5' RACE reads and lists one entry per CDR3 protein. The sample consists of under 800,000 distinct CDR3 sequences, around 21% of them appearing once. This same sample was also taken into another study, of T cells expressing NK-cell markers.

Material: PBMCs. These receptors were obtained from a woman between 18 and 29 years old in good health. Each CDR3 is given with its conserved first and last residue. A D gene is named only where the DNA matches it firmly. Expanded clones are given a class, and other clones once, few, many or no size at all.

V: TRBV6-1; D: .; J: TRBJ2-3; size: few; length: 14; DNA: TGTGCCAGCAGGGACCCAGGGAGCACAGATACGCAGTATTTT; CDR3: CASRDPGSTDTQYF
V: TRBV7-8; D: .; J: TRBJ2-1; size: few; length: 14; DNA: TGTGCCAGCAGCTTAGACGGCGACTACAATGAGCAGTTCTTC; CDR3: CASSLDGDYNEQFF
V: TRBV10-3; D: .; J: TRBJ2-7; size: .; length: 14; DNA: TGTGCCATCAGTGTAGAGGGGGTTTGGGACGAGCAGTACTTC; CDR3: CAISVEGVWDEQYF
V: TRBV11-1; D: TRBD1; J: TRBJ2-7; size: few; length: 15; DNA: TGTGCCAGCAGCCGATACGGGACAGGGGGCAACGAGCAGTACTTC; CDR3: CASSRYGTGGNEQYF
V: TRBV7-2; D: .; J: TRBJ2-1; size: many; length: 15; DNA: TGTGCCAGCAGCATTCTACAGGGGAGGACCAATGAGCAGTTCTTC; CDR3: CASSILQGRTNEQFF
V: TRBV18; D: .; J: TRBJ1-1; size: .; length: 14; DNA: TGTGCTAGCTCACCAGACTCGGGAAACACTGAAGCTTTCTTT; CDR3: CASSPDSGNTEAFF
V: TRBV3-1; D: .; J: TRBJ1-4; size: .; length: 17; DNA: TGTGCCTCCTCCAAGCAGTTCCCTTGGACACCTAATGAAAAACTGTTTTTT; CDR3: CASSKQFPWTPNEKLFF
V: TRBV20-1; D: .; J: TRBJ1-2; size: .; length: 12; DNA: TGCAGTGCCGCGAGGGACATCTCGGGCTACACCTTC; CDR3: CSAARDISGYTF
V: TRBV5-1; D: .; J: TRBJ2-1; size: .; length: 15; DNA: TGCGCCAGCAGCTTGGCGGGAAGTTATTACAATGAGCAGTTCTTC; CDR3: CASSLAGSYYNEQFF
V: TRBV29-1; D: .; J: TRBJ2-1; size: .; length: 15; DNA: TGCAGCGTCCGAGAGGTAGCCCCTATGGGTAATGAGCAGTTCTTC; CDR3: CSVREVAPMGNEQFF
V: TRBV5-1; D: .; J: TRBJ2-7; size: few; length: 14; DNA: TGCGCCAGCAGCTTGGATCAGGGTGGCTACGAGCAGTACTTC; CDR3: CASSLDQGGYEQYF
V: TRBV20-1; D: .; J: TRBJ1-2; size: few; length: 16; DNA: TGCAGTGCTAGGAGCGGACAGTCAGCTACCGTCTATGGCTACACCTTC; CDR3: CSARSGQSATVYGYTF
V: TRBV6-1; D: .; J: TRBJ2-3; size: .; length: 15; DNA: TGTGCCAGCAGTGAATTGGGCCTTAGCACAGATACGCAGTATTTT; CDR3: CASSELGLSTDTQYF
V: TRBV5-5; D: .; J: TRBJ2-3; size: .; length: 15; DNA: TGTGCCAGCAGCGTGACGGATTTCGACACAGATACGCAGTATTTT; CDR3: CASSVTDFDTDTQYF
V: TRBV29-1; D: .; J: TRBJ2-2; size: .; length: 13; DNA: TGCAGCGTTACGACACAAGACACCGGGGAGCTGTTTTTT; CDR3: CSVTTQDTGELFF
V: TRBV20-1; D: TRBD1; J: TRBJ2-7; size: .; length: 12; DNA: TGCAGTGCTAGAGGACAGGGGGCCGAGCAGTACTTC; CDR3: CSARGQGAEQYF
V: TRBV7-8; D: .; J: TRBJ2-7; size: once; length: 14; DNA: TGTGCCAGCAGGATGACAAGCGCTACCTACGAGCAGTACTTC; CDR3: CASRMTSATYEQYF
V: TRBV19; D: .; J: TRBJ2-7; size: .; length: 11; DNA: TGTGCCACCGGAGACAGTGTCGAGCAGTACTTC; CDR3: CATGDSVEQYF
V: TRBV20-1; D: TRBD2; J: TRBJ2-5; size: .; length: 14; DNA: TGCAGTGCTACACTAGCGGGAGGGCGGCAGACCCAGTACTTC; CDR3: CSATLAGGRQTQYF
V: TRBV18; D: TRBD1; J: TRBJ1-1; size: few; length: 19; DNA: TGTGCCAGCTCACTCTATCGCAGCGGGACAGGGGGACTGAACACTGAAGCTTTCTTT; CDR3: CASSLYRSGTGGLNTEAFF
V: TRBV27; D: TRBD1; J: TRBJ1-1; size: .; length: 15; DNA: TGTGCCAGCCGGGACAGCCAGCTTGGGGTCACTGAAGCTTTCTTT; CDR3: CASRDSQLGVTEAFF
V: TRBV7-9; D: .; J: TRBJ2-3; size: many; length: 14; DNA: TGTGCCAGCAGCTTGGTCGGGGGTACAGATACGCAGTATTTT; CDR3: CASSLVGGTDTQYF
V: TRBV4-3; D: TRBD2; J: TRBJ2-1; size: few; length: 16; DNA: TGCGCCAGCAGCCAAGGAGTCGGCGGGAGTATTGGTGAGCAGTTCTTC; CDR3: CASSQGVGGSIGEQFF
V: TRBV27; D: .; J: TRBJ2-7; size: .; length: 13; DNA: TGTGCCAGCAGGGCAGGGGCTTTGTTCGAGCAGTACTTC; CDR3: CASRAGALFEQYF
V: TRBV5-1; D: .; J: TRBJ2-5; size: few; length: 14; DNA: TGCGCCAGCAGCTTAGGAGGTTCCGCGGAGACCCAGTACTTC; CDR3: CASSLGGSAETQYF
V: TRBV12-3/TRBV12-4; D: TRBD1; J: TRBJ2-7; size: many; length: 15; DNA: TGTGCCAGCACCCTGGGGACAGGGGGGACCTACGAGCAGTACTTC; CDR3: CASTLGTGGTYEQYF
V: TRBV12-3/TRBV12-4; D: .; J: TRBJ2-2; size: few; length: 14; DNA: TGTGCCAGCAGTCCCCCAAGGGACACCGGGGAGCTGTTTTTT; CDR3: CASSPPRDTGELFF
V: TRBV12-3/TRBV12-4; D: .; J: TRBJ2-1; size: .; length: 14; DNA: TGTGCCAGCGGCCGGGACACCCCACGGAATGAGCAGTTCTTC; CDR3: CASGRDTPRNEQFF
V: TRBV24-1; D: .; J: TRBJ2-1; size: few; length: 13; DNA: TGTGCCACCAGTGACCCGGACAGTCGAGGGCAGTTCTTC; CDR3: CATSDPDSRGQFF
V: TRBV9; D: .; J: TRBJ2-3; size: .; length: 13; DNA: TGTGCCAGCAGCGACCGCGGGGGCGATACGCAGTATTTT; CDR3: CASSDRGGDTQYF
V: TRBV7-2; D: TRBD2; J: TRBJ2-5; size: .; length: 15; DNA: TGTGCCAGCAGCTTAGCCGTAGCGGGGGACGAGACCCAGTACTTC; CDR3: CASSLAVAGDETQYF
V: TRBV6-1; D: .; J: TRBJ1-3; size: few; length: 15; DNA: TGTGCCAGCAGCCTAACCTCGCCAACTGGAAACACCATATATTTT; CDR3: CASSLTSPTGNTIYF
V: TRBV6-1; D: .; J: TRBJ2-5; size: few; length: 14; DNA: TGTGCCAGCAGTGCAGTGACTGGCGTAGGGACCCAGTACTTC; CDR3: CASSAVTGVGTQYF
V: TRBV9; D: .; J: TRBJ1-4; size: .; length: 14; DNA: TGTGTCAGCAGTGCGCTTGCAACTAATGAAAAACTGTTTTTT; CDR3: CVSSALATNEKLFF
V: TRBV13; D: TRBD1; J: TRBJ2-7; size: few; length: 14; DNA: TGTGCCAGCAGCTATGGACAGGGGGCCCTACAGCAGTACTTC; CDR3: CASSYGQGALQQYF
V: TRBV6-1; D: TRBD1; J: TRBJ1-4; size: .; length: 15; DNA: TGTGCCAGCAGTACAGGGGGGCGGTCTAATGAAAAACTGTTTTTT; CDR3: CASSTGGRSNEKLFF
V: TRBV12-3/TRBV12-4; D: TRBD1; J: TRBJ2-7; size: .; length: 14; DNA: TGTGCCAGCAGTTTGACGGCAGGGGGCGCCGAGCAGTACTTC; CDR3: CASSLTAGGAEQYF
V: TRBV5-5; D: TRBD2; J: TRBJ2-5; size: once; length: 16; DNA: TGTGCCAGCAGCTTGACTAGCGGGGGCCCGTGGGAGACCCAGTACTTC; CDR3: CASSLTSGGPWETQYF
V: TRBV12-3/TRBV12-4; D: TRBD1; J: TRBJ2-7; size: .; length: 15; DNA: TGTGCCAGCAGTAGGACCCGGACAGGGGTGAACGAGCAGTACTTC; CDR3: CASSRTRTGVNEQYF
V: TRBV4-3; D: .; J: TRBJ1-3; size: .; length: 18; DNA: TGCGCCAGCAGCCTCGTCCTAACTACAGGGTTCTCTGGAAACACCATATATTTT; CDR3: CASSLVLTTGFSGNTIYF
V: TRBV4-2; D: .; J: TRBJ2-5; size: few; length: 15; DNA: TGTGCCAGCAGCCAAGATGGGGGGCCCCAGCAGACCCAGTACTTC; CDR3: CASSQDGGPQQTQYF
V: TRBV10-3; D: .; J: TRBJ2-7; size: few; length: 12; DNA: TGTGCCCTACGGCGGGACGGCGGCGAGCAGTACTTC; CDR3: CALRRDGGEQYF
V: TRBV2; D: TRBD1; J: TRBJ1-1; size: many; length: 14; DNA: TGTGCCAGCAGGAAGGACCCAGGGGGCGAGGAAGCTTTCTTT; CDR3: CASRKDPGGEEAFF
V: TRBV19; D: TRBD1; J: TRBJ1-5; size: .; length: 13; DNA: TGTGCCAGTCGACAGGGGACAGGGCAGCCCCAGCATTTT; CDR3: CASRQGTGQPQHF
V: TRBV29-1; D: .; J: TRBJ1-1; size: many; length: 12; DNA: TGCAGCGTTGAGAATATGAACACTGAAGCTTTCTTT; CDR3: CSVENMNTEAFF
V: TRBV29-1; D: TRBD1; J: TRBJ1-1; size: few; length: 14; DNA: TGCAGCATAGGGGGCGTGCAATTGCACACTGAAGCTTTCTTT; CDR3: CSIGGVQLHTEAFF
V: TRBV20-1; D: .; J: TRBJ1-2; size: many; length: 16; DNA: TGCAGTGCTGGAGGCAAGACAGCTACTTCTAACTATGGCTACACCTTC; CDR3: CSAGGKTATSNYGYTF
V: TRBV7-3; D: .; J: TRBJ1-2; size: few; length: 14; DNA: TGTGCCAGCAGCCCCGGGTCAGCCGCTAGTGGCTACACCTTC; CDR3: CASSPGSAASGYTF
V: TRBV2; D: .; J: TRBJ1-6; size: .; length: 13; DNA: TGTGCCAGCAGTGAACAGTCGGTGTTACCCCTCCACTTT; CDR3: CASSEQSVLPLHF
V: TRBV29-1; D: TRBD1; J: TRBJ1-2; size: .; length: 13; DNA: TGCAGCTCATACCGGGACAGATTAGATGGCTACACCTTC; CDR3: CSSYRDRLDGYTF
V: TRBV19; D: .; J: TRBJ2-1; size: few; length: 12; DNA: TGTGCCAGTAGTATGTCCAGGAATGAGCAGTTCTTC; CDR3: CASSMSRNEQFF
V: TRBV7-2; D: .; J: TRBJ2-7; size: few; length: 17; DNA: TGTGCCAGCAGCTTCGGACCGGGTTATAGCGCAACCTACGAGCAGTACTTC; CDR3: CASSFGPGYSATYEQYF
V: TRBV20-1; D: TRBD1; J: TRBJ2-1; size: .; length: 13; DNA: TGCAGTGCTAGAGAAGGCAGGGGGAATGAGCAGTTCTTC; CDR3: CSAREGRGNEQFF
V: TRBV7-9; D: .; J: TRBJ1-6; size: .; length: 14; DNA: TGTGCCAGCAGCTTCGCGCACCCTAATTCACCCCTCCACTTT; CDR3: CASSFAHPNSPLHF
V: TRBV2; D: TRBD1; J: TRBJ2-7; size: few; length: 11; DNA: TGTGCCAGCAGGGAACAGGGGGAGCAGTACTTC; CDR3: CASREQGEQYF
V: TRBV7-9; D: .; J: TRBJ2-7; size: few; length: 14; DNA: TGTGCCAGCAGCCGAAGGACCTTCTCCTACGAGCAGTACTTC; CDR3: CASSRRTFSYEQYF
V: TRBV15; D: .; J: TRBJ2-5; size: .; length: 15; DNA: TGTGCCACCAGCAGAGATGGAGGGAGGCAAGAGACCCAGTACTTC; CDR3: CATSRDGGRQETQYF